These 5 T cell receptor beta chains share one sample of origin, sequenced in a study of T-cell reconstitution after alpha-beta-depleted transplantation in children. Unique molecular identifiers were incorporated when the TCRbeta library was constructed. TCRdb re-called the PCR reads through MiXCR, storing one row per CDR3 protein. In the table there are under 400,000 distinct CDR3 sequences, 23% of which are singletons. The starting material was PBMCs, mostly from graft donor cells, obtained 180 days after TCRalphabeta/CD19-depleted stem cell transplant. These receptors were collected from a male patient younger than 18 who had a stem cell transplant for acute lymphoblastic leukemia, so the T cells may come from the graft donor.

This clonotype was counted a few times. This chain uses TRBV5-1 with TRBJ2-7; TRBD1 agrees at 8 bases. The trim removed 7 bases at V and 7 bases at J, leaving 7 bases unmatched. Germline V gene lookup returns CDR1 SGHRS and CDR2 YFSETQ. The CDR3 is made up of 12 amino acids. CDR3 protein: CASALQGEEQYF. The CDR3 coding sequence is TGCGCCAGCGCATTACAGGGGGAGGAGCAGTACTTC.

The chain links TRBV7-6 to TRBJ2-1; the D gene could be TRBD1 or TRBD2 (5 bases each). The CDR3 spans 14 residues. V lost 5 bases and J 4 bases, leaving 12 bases between the germline ends. CDR1 and CDR2 from the germline V gene are SGHVS and FNYEAQ. CDR3: CASSPGWGYNEQFF. DNA of the CDR3: TGTGCCAGCAGCCCCGGGTGGGGGTACAATGAGCAGTTCTTC.

This clonotype has just a few counts. The gene calls are TRBV27 and TRBJ2-7; TRBD2 aligns across 11 bases. J lost 3 bases, V lost 8 bases, and 9 bases had no gene match. The CDR3 runs 15 residues. Looked up from germline, CDR1 is MNHEY and CDR2 is SMNVEV (reference sequence). CDR3 amino acids: CASRSSGTSGYEQYF. In DNA form, the CDR3 reads TGTGCCAGCCGCTCCTCCGGGACTAGCGGCTACGAGCAGTACTTC.

Written as DNA, the CDR3 is TGCGCCAGCAGCCAAGATCTAGAGGGTCCCTATGGCTACACCTTC. Translated, it gives CASSQDLEGPYGYTF. The genes are TRBV4-1 and TRBJ1-2; no clear D. The CDR3 runs 15 residues. CDR1 is MGHRA and CDR2 is YSYEKL in the germline V gene. The ends were cut back, 0 bases at V and 4 bases at J, with 12 bases in the middle.

This clonotype has ten or more counts. The rearrangement uses TRBV5-1 and TRBJ2-1, with D possibly matching TRBD2 (5 bases). Germline V gives CDR1 SGHRS, CDR2 YFSETQ. The V end lost 0 bases, the J end lost 5 bases, and 21 bases lay between the germline ends. This CDR3 is 18 amino acids long. The DNA for the CDR3 is TGCGCCAGCAGCTTGGCAGCGGCAGGCGTCGGATACCACAATGAGCAGTTCTTC. Translated, it gives CASSLAAAGVGYHNEQFF.